These 14 T cell receptor beta chains were sequenced from one sample in a study of regulatory T cells in long-lasting Graves disease. Time point given: newly diagnosed GD, antithyroid drugs for less than 3 months. RNA extracted from PBMCs served as the sequencing template. Combining iRepertoire HTBI primers with Arm-PCR of CDR3 regions, the authors built TCR beta libraries. TCRdb itself ran the multiplex PCR reads through MiXCR, one entry per CDR3 protein. The sample has under 300,000 distinct CDR3 sequences, around 21% seen once. The sequences come from peripheral blood mononuclear cells (PBMCs), collected at new diagnosis, from a patient treated with antithyroid drugs. Receptor source: a female donor with Graves disease.

Concerning this clonotype itself: A far larger clone is one base from this, pointing to a likely read error. This chain's CDR3 is CASSVSGANVLTF. CDR3 DNA sequence: TGTGCCAGCAGCGTGTCTGGGGCCAACGTCCTGACTTTC. The genes are TRBV9 and TRBJ2-6, with D hard to call. V dropped 2 bases and J dropped 1 base, with 1 base sitting between them. CDR3 length equals 13 residues. Germline CDR1 and CDR2: SGDLS and YYNGEE.

CDR3 residues: CASSGLRGGGLTDTQYF. CDR3 DNA: TGTGCCAGCAGCGGGCTAAGGGGCGGGGGGCTCACAGATACGCAGTATTTT. V is TRBV11-2 and J is TRBJ2-3, with 8 bases fitting TRBD2. The CDR3 covers 17 residues. Trimming at V came to 5 bases and at J to 2 bases, leaving 12 bases not matched to a gene. From germline, CDR1 is SGHAT and CDR2 FQNNGV.

This clonotype appeared many times. The chain employs TRBV5-1 and TRBJ1-1, with a tentative D call TRBD1 (6 bases). Germline V gives CDR1 SGHRS, CDR2 YFSETQ. Between the trimmed V and J ends, which lost 4 bases and 4 bases, there was a span of 14 bases. The CDR3 runs 14 residues. CDR3 region: CASSVRGGGTEAFF. As DNA, the CDR3 is TGCGCCAGCAGCGTCAGGGGTGGCGGCACTGAAGCTTTCTTT.

This clonotype appeared many times. The rearrangement links TRBV20-1 to TRBJ1-6, with TRBD1 matching over 8 bases. The J segment lost 7 bases and the V segment lost 7 bases, leaving 6 bases of the junction unmatched. The CDR3 has 13 amino acids. Germline loops: CDR1 DFQATT, CDR2 SNEGSKA (reference sequence). The chain's CDR3 is CSVGDRTNSPLHF. CDR3 coding DNA: TGCAGTGTAGGGGACAGGACCAATTCACCCCTCCACTTT.

This clonotype has ten or more counts. The rearrangement uses TRBV11-2 and TRBJ2-5, with D possibly matching TRBD2 (7 bases). CDR3 length: 12 residues. Trimming removed 5 bases at V and 6 bases at J, with 10 bases between. Germline CDR1 reads SGHAT; CDR2 reads FQNNGV. CDR3 DNA sequence: TGTGCCAGCAGCCTGGGGGGGCAGACCCAGTACTTC. The encoded protein is CASSLGGQTQYF.

DNA of the CDR3: TGTGCCAGCAGTCCCGGGACAGCACATAATTCACCCCTCCACTTT. This codes for CASSPGTAHNSPLHF. V is TRBV25-1 and J is TRBJ1-6, with 7 bases that match TRBD1. V gave up 5 bases and J gave up 5 bases; unmatched junction bases: 6. The CDR3 loop spans 15 amino acids. Germline lookup yields CDR1 MGHDK and CDR2 SYGVNS.

The chain uses TRBV15 and TRBJ1-3; D is ambiguous. Between the trimmed V and J ends, which lost 6 bases and 0 bases, there was a span of 9 bases. This CDR3 is built from 14 residues. Germline V gene sequence: CDR1 LNHNV, CDR2 YYDKDF (reference sequence). CDR3 nucleotide sequence: TGTGCCACCAGTCTTTCGGGCTCTGGAAACACCATATATTTT. It is translated as CATSLSGSGNTIYF.

A few counts support this clonotype. This chain joins TRBV30 and TRBJ1-2; D remains ambiguous. Deletions cut 3 bases from V and 0 bases from J, with 2 bases between. Looked up from germline, CDR1 is GTSNPN and CDR2 is SVGIG (reference sequence). CDR3 size: 11 residues. In DNA form, the CDR3 reads TGTGCCTGGAGCACTAACTATGGCTACACCTTC. Translation: CAWSTNYGYTF.

This clonotype was observed at least ten times. This chain uses TRBV6-1 with TRBJ1-3; D remains unclear. Trimming removed 4 bases from V and 0 bases from J, with 10 bases in between. The CDR3 sequence is 15 residues long. The V gene's germline CDR1 is MNHNS and CDR2 SASEGT. CDR3 residues: CASSVGSHSGNTIYF. In DNA form, the CDR3 reads TGTGCCAGCAGTGTCGGGAGTCACTCTGGAAACACCATATATTTT.

This chain joins TRBV20-1 and TRBJ1-2, with 7 bases fitting TRBD1. The CDR3 sequence is 15 residues long. With 5 bases clipped from V and 8 bases from J, the junction kept 17 bases outside the gene matches. Germline CDR1 reads DFQATT; CDR2 reads SNEGSKA (reference sequence). The CDR3 nucleotides read TGCAGTGCTGGAGGGGGAGGGGGCGACTTGCTCGGCTACACCTTC. Its protein is CSAGGGGGDLLGYTF.

CDR3 protein: CSEGLAGGLDTQYF. For the CDR3, the DNA is TGCAGCGAGGGACTAGCGGGGGGGCTCGATACGCAGTATTTT. The chain combines TRBV29-1 with TRBJ2-3, with 16 positions matching TRBD2. J was trimmed by 6 bases and V by 7 bases; bases with no gene match: 4. Germline loops: CDR1 SQVTM, CDR2 ANQGSEA. This CDR3 region has 14 residues.

This clonotype was seen many times. V and J are TRBV18 and TRBJ1-3; no clear D. Germline-derived CDR1 and CDR2 are KGHSH and LQKENI. V lost 8 bases and J 0 bases, leaving 14 bases between the germline ends. This CDR3 has 15 amino acids. This CDR3 reads CASRTRGPSGNTIYF. CDR3 in DNA: TGTGCCAGCCGAACCCGGGGTCCCTCTGGAAACACCATATATTTT.

This clonotype was counted many times. CDR3 loop: CASSFTSGQVDTEAFF. CDR3 nucleotides: TGTGCCAGCAGTTTTACCTCGGGTCAAGTAGACACTGAAGCTTTCTTT. This chain links TRBV28 with TRBJ1-1; D not certain. Trimming removed 3 bases at V and 3 bases at J, with 17 bases between. CDR1 and CDR2 from the germline V gene are MDHEN and SYDVKM. The CDR3 totals 16 residues. The complete variable domain, with remaining parts taken from reference TRBV28 and TRBJ1-1, reads DVKVTQSSRYLVKRTGEKVFLECVQDMDHENMFWYRQDPGLGLRLIYFSYDVKMKEKGDIPEGYSVSREKKERFSLILESASTNQTSMYLCASSFTSGQVDTEAFFGQGTRLTVV.

This clonotype was counted ten times or more. The chain uses TRBV6-2 or TRBV6-3 and TRBJ2-1; D perhaps matches TRBD2 (5 bases). Germline V gene lookup returns CDR1 MNHEY and CDR2 SVGEGT. Trimming pared 2 bases from V and 1 base from J, leaving 6 bases between. The CDR3 contains 14 residues. The DNA for the CDR3 is TGTGCCAGCAGTTACGGAGGATCCTACAATGAGCAGTTCTTC. It codes for CASSYGGSYNEQFF.